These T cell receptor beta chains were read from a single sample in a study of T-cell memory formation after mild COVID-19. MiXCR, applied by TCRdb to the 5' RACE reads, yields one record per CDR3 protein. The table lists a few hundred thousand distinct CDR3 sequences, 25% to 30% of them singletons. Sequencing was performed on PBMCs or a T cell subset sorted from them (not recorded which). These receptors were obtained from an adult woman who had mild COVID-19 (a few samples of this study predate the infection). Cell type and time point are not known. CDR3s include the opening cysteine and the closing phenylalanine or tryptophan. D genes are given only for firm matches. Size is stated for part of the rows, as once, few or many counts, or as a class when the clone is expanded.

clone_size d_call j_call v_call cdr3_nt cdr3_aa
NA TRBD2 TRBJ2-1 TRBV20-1 TGCAGTGCTAGAGAACCGGGACTAGCCTACAATGAGCAGTTCTTC CSAREPGLAYNEQFF
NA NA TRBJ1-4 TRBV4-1 TGCGCCAGCAGCCTCAGACAGGCAACTAATGAAAAACTGTTTTTT CASSLRQATNEKLFF
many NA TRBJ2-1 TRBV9 TGTGCCAGCAGCGTAGCGGAATACAATGAGCAGTTCTTC CASSVAEYNEQFF
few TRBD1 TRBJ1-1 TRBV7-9 TGTGCCAGCAGCTTCAGGGGGGTGAGGAACACTGAAGCTTTCTTT CASSFRGVRNTEAFF
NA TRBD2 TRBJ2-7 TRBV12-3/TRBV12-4 TGTGCCAGCAGTTCCCCAGACTCGAGCGGGAGGTACGAGCAGTACTTC CASSSPDSSGRYEQYF
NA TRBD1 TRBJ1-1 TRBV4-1 TGCGCTAGCCGTTGGCAGGGGGGGAACACTGAAGCTTTCTTT CASRWQGGNTEAFF
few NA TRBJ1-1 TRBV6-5 TGTGCCAGCAGGACAACACTGAACACTGAAGCTTTCTTT CASRTTLNTEAFF
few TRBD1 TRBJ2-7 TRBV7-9 TGTGCCAGCCAGACAGGGAACTACGAGCAGTACTTC CASQTGNYEQYF
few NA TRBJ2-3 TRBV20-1 TGCAGTGCTAGAGATCTTGGCGGGACCACAGATACGCAGTATTTT CSARDLGGTTDTQYF
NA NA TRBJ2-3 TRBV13 TGTGCCAGCAGCTTATTCAGGGGCGATACGCAGTATTTT CASSLFRGDTQYF
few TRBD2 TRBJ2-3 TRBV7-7 TGTGCCAGCAGCCAGGGACTAGCGGGGGGGCAAGATACGCAGTATTTT CASSQGLAGGQDTQYF
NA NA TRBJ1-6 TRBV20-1 TGCAGTGCTAGAGGACAGATTGATAATTCACCCCTCCACTTT CSARGQIDNSPLHF
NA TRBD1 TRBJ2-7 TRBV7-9 TGTGCCAGCAGCTTCGGACAGGGCGACTACGAGCAGTACTTC CASSFGQGDYEQYF
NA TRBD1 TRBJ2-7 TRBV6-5 TGTGCCAGCAGTTTAAACAGGGGGCGCGAGCAGTACTTC CASSLNRGREQYF
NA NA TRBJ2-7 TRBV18 TGTGCCAGCTCACCACCGGGACTGGGACATTCCGAGCAGTACTTC CASSPPGLGHSEQYF
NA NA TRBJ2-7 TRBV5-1 TGCGCCAGCAGCTTGGGGCGGGACAGATACGAGCAGTACTTC CASSLGRDRYEQYF